This note documents a single T cell receptor (beta chain) sequence. The antigen is unknown. No vitiligo treatment was given during the prior three months. This sample was included in a study of resident and recirculating memory T cells in vitiligo. Study background: Epidermis came from shave biopsies of lesional and nonlesional sites, plus PBMCs. Notes on the study in general: Different lesions suggested infiltration by different T cell clones. No unique dominant TCR clone was found in vitiligo lesions.

TCRdb's table, derived via immunoSEQ multiplex PCR, lists solely in-frame clones and lacks some. In the table there are roughly 40,000 clones, about nine tenths of which are singletons. Germline V gene lookup returns CDR1 SGHDN and CDR2 FVKESK. The CDR3 extends over 15 amino acids. After removal of 4 bases from V and 1 base from J, the junction contained 3 bases not matched to a gene. The genes are TRBV14 and TRBJ2-3, with 9 bases aligning to TRBD1. The TCR was taken from a male donor with vitiligo. Sequencing was performed on blood. CDR3 nucleotide sequence: TGTGCCAGCAGCCGTCGGACAGGGGGCACAGATACGCAGTATTTT. The encoded protein is CASSRRTGGTDTQYF.